This TCR beta chain was profiled in a study of beta chain features in type 1 diabetes. Germline-derived CDR1 and CDR2 are SQVTM and ANQGSEA. V was pared by 6 bases and J by 1 base, with 10 bases between. The CDR3 sequence is 12 residues long. Study-level points and caveats: In the patient group, naive, central memory and Treg TCRB repertoires seemed more alike than in the healthy donor group. All four CD4+ subsets from Type 1 diabetes patients carried moderately but significantly shorter TCRB CDR3s.

At least ten counts were recorded for this clone. The antigen is undetermined. Approximately 110 mL of blood, on average, came from one heparinised draw per donor. Sorting based on CD45RO/CCR7/CD25/CD127/CD95/CD27 separated CD4+ naive, central memory, regulatory and stem cell-like memory cells. The whole isolated RNA underwent reverse transcription, so sequencing captured expressed TCRB transcripts. The protocol was immunoSEQ multiplex PCR, while the TCRdb copy is restricted to in-frame clones and leaves out a portion. The data contain more than 300,000 clones, roughly 9% of them singletons. This clonotype was sampled from a young man with type 1 diabetes. The rearrangement joins TRBV29-1 to TRBJ2-7; D is perhaps TRBD1 (5 bases). The material sequenced was central memory CD4+ T cells from blood. Here the CDR3 DNA reads TGCAGCGTGTCCCCAGGGTCCTACGAGCAGTACTTC. This codes for CSVSPGSYEQYF.